One TCR beta chain is described in this entry. Its antigen is not identified. TCRdb re-derived calls from the 5' RACE reads in MiXCR, one entry per CDR3 protein. The top ten clones hold approximately 4.3% of a sample with under 800,000 distinct CDR3 sequences, about 20% of them seen once. These data originate in a study of identical twins. This CDR3 region has 15 residues. The germline CDR1 and CDR2 sequences are SGHRS and YFSETQ. Germline trimming cut 4 bases from V and 6 bases from J; bases unmatched to any gene: 7. Study results and limitations: Potential partial confounding of zero-insertion analyses by invariant MAIT and iNKT cells was noted.

The data were also submitted as part of a second study, on T cells expressing NK-cell markers. That publication notes: There were a handful of donors in whom these clonotypes also led the CD3+CD56-NKG2C+ fraction.

The clonotype was recovered from a woman aged 18-29 years in good health. Sequencing was done on a sample of PBMCs. The rearrangement uses TRBV5-1 and TRBJ2-7, with TRBD2 identical over 13 bases. CDR3 amino acids: CASSPGTSGNGEQYF. CDR3 in DNA: TGCGCCAGCAGCCCCGGGACTAGCGGGAACGGCGAGCAGTACTTC.